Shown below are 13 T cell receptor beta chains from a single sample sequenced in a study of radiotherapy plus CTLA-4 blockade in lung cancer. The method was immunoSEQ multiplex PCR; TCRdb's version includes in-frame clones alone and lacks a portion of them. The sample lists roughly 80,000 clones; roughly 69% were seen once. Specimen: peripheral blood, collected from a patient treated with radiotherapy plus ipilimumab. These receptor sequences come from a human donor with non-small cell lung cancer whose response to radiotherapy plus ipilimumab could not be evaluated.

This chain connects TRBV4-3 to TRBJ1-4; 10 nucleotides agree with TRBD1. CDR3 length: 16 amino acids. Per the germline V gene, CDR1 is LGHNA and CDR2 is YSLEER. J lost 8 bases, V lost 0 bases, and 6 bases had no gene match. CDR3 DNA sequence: TGCGCCAGCAGCCAAGAGGACAGGGGGAGATGGGAAAAACTGTTTTTT. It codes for CASSQEDRGRWEKLFF.

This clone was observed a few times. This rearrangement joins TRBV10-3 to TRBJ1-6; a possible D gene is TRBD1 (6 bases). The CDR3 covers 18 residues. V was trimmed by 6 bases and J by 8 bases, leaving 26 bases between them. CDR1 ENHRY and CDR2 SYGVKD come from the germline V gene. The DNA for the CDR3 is TGTGCCATCAGGGAGGACACAGGAAGGCTTAAGGGGGATTCACCCCTCCACTTT. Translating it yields CAIREDTGRLKGDSPLHF.

The DNA of the CDR3 is TGTGCCGGACTGAGGGGGCTCGGCACAGATACGCAGTATTTT. Translating gives CAGLRGLGTDTQYF. The chain carries TRBV5-4 and TRBJ2-3; 7 bases are shared with TRBD1. The germline V gene encodes CDR1 SGHNT and CDR2 YYREEE (reference sequence). V lost 10 bases to trimming and J lost 1 base; unmatched junction nucleotides: 9. The length of the CDR3 is 14 residues.

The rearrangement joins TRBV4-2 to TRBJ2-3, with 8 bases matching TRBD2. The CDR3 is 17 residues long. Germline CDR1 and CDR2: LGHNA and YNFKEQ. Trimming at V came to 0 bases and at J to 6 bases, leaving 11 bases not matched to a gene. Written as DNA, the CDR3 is TGTGCCAGCAGCCAAGAAGCTGGTATAAGCGGGAGCGATACGCAGTATTTT. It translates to CASSQEAGISGSDTQYF.

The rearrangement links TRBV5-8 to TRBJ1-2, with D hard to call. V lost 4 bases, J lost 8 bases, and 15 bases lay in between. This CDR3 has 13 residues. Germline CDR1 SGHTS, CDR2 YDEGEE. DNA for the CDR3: TGTGCCAGCAGCCCAGGCTTCGGCCAAGGCTACACCTTC. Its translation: CASSPGFGQGYTF.

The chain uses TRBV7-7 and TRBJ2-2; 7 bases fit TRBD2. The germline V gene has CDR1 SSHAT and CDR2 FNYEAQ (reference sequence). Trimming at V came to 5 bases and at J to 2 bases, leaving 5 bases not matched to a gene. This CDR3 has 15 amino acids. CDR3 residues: CASSVRDYNTGELFF. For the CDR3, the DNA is TGTGCCAGCAGCGTCCGGGACTACAACACCGGGGAGCTGTTTTTT.

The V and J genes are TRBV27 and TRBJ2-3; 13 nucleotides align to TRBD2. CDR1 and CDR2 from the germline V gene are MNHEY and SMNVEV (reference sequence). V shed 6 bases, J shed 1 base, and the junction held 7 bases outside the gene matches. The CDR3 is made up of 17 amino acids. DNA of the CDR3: TGTGCCAGCAGGAAGACTAGCGGGGGGTTCCGCACAGATACGCAGTATTTT. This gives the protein CASRKTSGGFRTDTQYF.

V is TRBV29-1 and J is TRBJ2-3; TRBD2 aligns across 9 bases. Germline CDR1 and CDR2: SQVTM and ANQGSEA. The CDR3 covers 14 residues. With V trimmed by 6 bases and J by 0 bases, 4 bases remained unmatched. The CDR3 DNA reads TGCAGCGTCCGCGGGACTAGCAGCACAGATACGCAGTATTTT. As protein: CSVRGTSSTDTQYF.

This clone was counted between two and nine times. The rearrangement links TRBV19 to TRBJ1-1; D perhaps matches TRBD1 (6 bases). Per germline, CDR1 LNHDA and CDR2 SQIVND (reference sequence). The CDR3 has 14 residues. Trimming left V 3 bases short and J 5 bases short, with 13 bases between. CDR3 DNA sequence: TGTGCCAGTAGTATTTCTACAGGGTGGACTGAAGCTTTCTTT. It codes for CASSISTGWTEAFF.

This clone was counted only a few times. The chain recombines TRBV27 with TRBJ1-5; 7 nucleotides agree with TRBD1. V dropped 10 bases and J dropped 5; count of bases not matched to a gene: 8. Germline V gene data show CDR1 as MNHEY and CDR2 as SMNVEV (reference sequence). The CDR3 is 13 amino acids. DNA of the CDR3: TGTGCCACCCAGACAGGGTGGGATCAGCCCCAGCATTTT. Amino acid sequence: CATQTGWDQPQHF.

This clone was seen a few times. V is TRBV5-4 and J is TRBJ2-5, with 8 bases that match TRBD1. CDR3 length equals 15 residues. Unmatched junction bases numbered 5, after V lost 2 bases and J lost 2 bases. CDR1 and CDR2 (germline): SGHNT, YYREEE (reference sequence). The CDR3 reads CASSFRQGIQETQYF. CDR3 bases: TGTGCCAGCAGCTTTCGACAGGGGATTCAAGAGACCCAGTACTTC.

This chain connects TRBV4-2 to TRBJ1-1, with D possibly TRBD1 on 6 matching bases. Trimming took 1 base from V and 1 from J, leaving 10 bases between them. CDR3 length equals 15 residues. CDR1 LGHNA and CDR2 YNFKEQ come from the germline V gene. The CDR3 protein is CASSQGNRENTEAFF. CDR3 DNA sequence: TGTGCCAGCAGCCAAGGCAACAGGGAGAACACTGAAGCTTTCTTT.

CDR3 residues: CASSLQNTEAFF. In nucleotides, the CDR3 is TGTGCCAGCAGCTTACAGAACACTGAAGCTTTCTTT. The chain recombines TRBV11-2 with TRBJ1-1; D unclear. The CDR3 loop spans 12 amino acids. The germline V gene encodes CDR1 SGHAT and CDR2 FQNNGV. Deletions cut 2 bases from V and 1 base from J, with 2 bases between.